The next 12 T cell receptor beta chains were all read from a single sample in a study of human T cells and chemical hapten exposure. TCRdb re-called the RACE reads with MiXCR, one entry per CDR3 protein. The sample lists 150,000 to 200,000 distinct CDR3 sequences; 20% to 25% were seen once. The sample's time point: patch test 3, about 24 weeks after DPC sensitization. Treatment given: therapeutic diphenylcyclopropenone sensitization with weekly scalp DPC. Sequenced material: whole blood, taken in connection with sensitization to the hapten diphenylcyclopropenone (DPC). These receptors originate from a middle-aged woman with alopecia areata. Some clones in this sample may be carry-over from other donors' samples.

CDR3 loop: CSVEDHPGSYGYTF. DNA for the CDR3: TGCAGCGTTGAAGATCATCCGGGCTCCTATGGCTACACCTTC. The rearrangement joins TRBV29-1 to TRBJ1-2, with D hard to call. The germline CDR1 and CDR2 sequences are SQVTM and ANQGSEA. CDR3 size: 14 residues. Trimming pared 0 bases from V and 4 bases from J, leaving 12 bases between.

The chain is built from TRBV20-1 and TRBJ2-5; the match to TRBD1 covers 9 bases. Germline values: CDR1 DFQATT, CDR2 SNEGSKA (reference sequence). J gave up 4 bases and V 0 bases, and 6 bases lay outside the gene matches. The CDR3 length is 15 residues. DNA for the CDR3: TGCAGTGCTAGAGATGGGGACAGGGCCCTAGAGACCCAGTACTTC. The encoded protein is CSARDGDRALETQYF.

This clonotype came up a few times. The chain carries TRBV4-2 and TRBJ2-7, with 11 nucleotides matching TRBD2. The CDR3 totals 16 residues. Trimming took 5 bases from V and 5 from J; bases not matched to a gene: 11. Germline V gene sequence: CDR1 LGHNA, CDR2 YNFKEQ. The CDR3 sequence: CASSYHSSGRQDEQYF. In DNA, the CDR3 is TGTGCCAGCAGCTACCATTCTAGCGGGAGGCAGGACGAGCAGTACTTC.

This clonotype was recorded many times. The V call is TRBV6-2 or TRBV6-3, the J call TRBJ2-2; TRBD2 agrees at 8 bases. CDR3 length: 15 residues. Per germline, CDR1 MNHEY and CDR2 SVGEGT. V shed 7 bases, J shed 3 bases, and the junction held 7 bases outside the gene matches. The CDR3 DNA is TGTGCCAGCACCTTAGCGGGATTCTACACCGGGGAGCTGTTTTTT. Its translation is CASTLAGFYTGELFF.

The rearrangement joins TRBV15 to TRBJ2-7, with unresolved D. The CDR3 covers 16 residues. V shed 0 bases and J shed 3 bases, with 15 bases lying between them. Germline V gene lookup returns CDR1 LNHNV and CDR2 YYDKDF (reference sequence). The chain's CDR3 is CATSRERLRFSYEQYF. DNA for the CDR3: TGTGCCACCAGCAGAGAAAGACTCCGATTTAGCTACGAGCAGTACTTC.

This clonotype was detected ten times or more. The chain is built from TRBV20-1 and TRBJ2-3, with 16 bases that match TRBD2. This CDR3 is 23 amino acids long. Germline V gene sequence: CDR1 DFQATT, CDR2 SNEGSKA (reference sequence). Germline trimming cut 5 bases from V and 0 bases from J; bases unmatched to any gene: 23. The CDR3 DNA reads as TGCAGTGCTGAGGGTTTGACAGGCCCGGGACTAGCGGGAGGGTCGGCGAGCACAGATACGCAGTATTTT. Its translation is CSAEGLTGPGLAGGSASTDTQYF.

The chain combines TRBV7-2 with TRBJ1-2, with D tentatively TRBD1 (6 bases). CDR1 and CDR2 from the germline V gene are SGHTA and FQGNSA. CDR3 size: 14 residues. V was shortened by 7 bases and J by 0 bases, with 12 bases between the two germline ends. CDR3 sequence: CASKGGDPNYGYTF. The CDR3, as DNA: TGTGCCAGCAAAGGGGGGGACCCTAACTATGGCTACACCTTC.

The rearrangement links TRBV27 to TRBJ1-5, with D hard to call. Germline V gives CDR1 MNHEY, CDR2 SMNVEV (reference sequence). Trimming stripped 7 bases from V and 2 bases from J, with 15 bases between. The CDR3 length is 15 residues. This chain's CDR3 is CASKVWALGNQPQHF. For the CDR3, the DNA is TGTGCCAGCAAAGTCTGGGCCTTAGGCAATCAGCCCCAGCATTTT.

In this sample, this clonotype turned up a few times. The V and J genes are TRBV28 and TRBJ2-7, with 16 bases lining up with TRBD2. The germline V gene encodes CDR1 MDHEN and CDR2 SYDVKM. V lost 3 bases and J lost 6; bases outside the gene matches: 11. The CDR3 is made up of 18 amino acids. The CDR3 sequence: CASSFYPGLAGGPGEQYF. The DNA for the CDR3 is TGTGCCAGCAGTTTTTACCCGGGACTAGCGGGAGGGCCGGGCGAGCAGTACTTC.

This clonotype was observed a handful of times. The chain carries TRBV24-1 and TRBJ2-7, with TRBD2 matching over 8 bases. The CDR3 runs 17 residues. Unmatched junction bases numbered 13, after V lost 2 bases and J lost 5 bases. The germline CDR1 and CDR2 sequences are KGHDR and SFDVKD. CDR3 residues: CATSDSPLAGRENEQYF. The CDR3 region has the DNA TGTGCCACCAGTGATTCGCCCCTAGCGGGCCGAGAAAACGAGCAGTACTTC.

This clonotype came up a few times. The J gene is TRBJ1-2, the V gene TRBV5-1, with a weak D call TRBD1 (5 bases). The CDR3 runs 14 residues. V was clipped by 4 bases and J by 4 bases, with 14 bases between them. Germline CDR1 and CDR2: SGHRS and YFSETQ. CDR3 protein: CASSGDGEAYGYTF. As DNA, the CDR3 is TGCGCCAGCAGCGGGGACGGGGAGGCCTATGGCTACACCTTC.

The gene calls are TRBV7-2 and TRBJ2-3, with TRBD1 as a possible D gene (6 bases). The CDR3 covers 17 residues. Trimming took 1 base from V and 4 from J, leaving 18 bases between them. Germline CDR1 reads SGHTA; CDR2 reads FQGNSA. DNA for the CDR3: TGTGCCAGCAGCTTAGTTGCCAGGGGAACAGGTCCAGATACGCAGTATTTT. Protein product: CASSLVARGTGPDTQYF.